This TCR beta chain was sequenced during a study of OX40 agonist ivuxolimab in advanced cancers. About the research overall: Prior checkpoint blockade (anti-PD-1, anti-PD-L1 or anti-CTLA-4) was permitted; about 40% had it.

Study-wide findings and caveats: Patients who responded partially at 0.1-3.0 mg/kg showed clonal expansion ranking among the lowest.

Regarding this clone: Its antigen is unknown.

V shed 4 bases and J shed 5 bases, with 9 bases lying between them. The germline V gene encodes CDR1 ENHRY and CDR2 SYGVKD. This CDR3 region has 13 residues. Assay used: immunoSEQ multiplex PCR; TCRdb lists only in-frame clones, some missing. Counted here are 50,000 to 65,000 clones, around 88% occurring once; the ten biggest clones make up around 0.78%. Material: CD4+ or CD8+ T cells sorted from blood, obtained in a trial of the OX40 agonist ivuxolimab. J is TRBJ1-5 and V is TRBV10-3; D gene ambiguous. The receptor was derived from an adult with an advanced solid tumor such as melanoma, head and neck, liver or kidney cancer. The CDR3 region has the DNA TGTGCCATCAGTGGGCAACCTGATCAGCCCCAGCATTTT. This translates into CAISGQPDQPQHF.